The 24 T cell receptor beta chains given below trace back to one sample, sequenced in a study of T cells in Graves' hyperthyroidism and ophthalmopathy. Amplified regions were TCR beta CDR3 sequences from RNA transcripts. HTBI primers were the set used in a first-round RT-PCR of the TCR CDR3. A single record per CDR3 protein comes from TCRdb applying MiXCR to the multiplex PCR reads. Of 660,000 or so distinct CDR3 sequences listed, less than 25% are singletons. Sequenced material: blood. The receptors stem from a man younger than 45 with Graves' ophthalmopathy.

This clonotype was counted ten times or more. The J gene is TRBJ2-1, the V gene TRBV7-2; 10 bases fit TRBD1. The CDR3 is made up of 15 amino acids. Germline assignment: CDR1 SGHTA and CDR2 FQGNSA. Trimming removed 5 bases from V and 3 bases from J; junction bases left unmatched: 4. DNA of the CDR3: TGTGCCAGCAGCCCAGGGGACAGGGGCTACAATGAGCAGTTCTTC. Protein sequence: CASSPGDRGYNEQFF.

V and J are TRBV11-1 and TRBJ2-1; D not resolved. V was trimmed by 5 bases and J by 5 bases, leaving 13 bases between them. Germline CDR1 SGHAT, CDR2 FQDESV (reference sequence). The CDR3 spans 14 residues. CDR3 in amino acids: CASSRPLTNNEQFF. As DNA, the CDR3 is TGTGCCAGCAGCCGCCCGCTAACTAACAATGAGCAGTTCTTC.

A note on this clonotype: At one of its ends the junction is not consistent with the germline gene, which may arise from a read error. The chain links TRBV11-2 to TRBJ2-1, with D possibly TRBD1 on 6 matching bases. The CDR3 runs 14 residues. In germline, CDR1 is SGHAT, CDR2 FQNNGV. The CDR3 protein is CASSLGGLYNEQLF. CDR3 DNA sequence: TGTGCCAGCAGCTTAGGGGGGCTTTACAATGAGCAGCTCTTC.

The CDR3 loop is CASSSPVSGANVLTF. CDR3 nucleotide sequence: TGTGCCAGCAGTTCCCCGGTCTCTGGGGCCAACGTCCTGACTTTC. The chain recombines TRBV28 with TRBJ2-6; the D is unclear. From germline, CDR1 is MDHEN and CDR2 SYDVKM. The CDR3 totals 15 residues. Trimming took off 4 bases at V and 0 bases at J, with 7 bases between the two ends.

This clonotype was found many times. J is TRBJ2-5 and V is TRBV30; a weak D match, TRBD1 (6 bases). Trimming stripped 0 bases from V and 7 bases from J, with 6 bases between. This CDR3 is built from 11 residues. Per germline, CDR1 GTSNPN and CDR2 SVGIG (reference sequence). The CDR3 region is CAWSVDRTQYF. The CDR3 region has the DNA TGTGCCTGGAGTGTGGACAGGACCCAGTACTTC. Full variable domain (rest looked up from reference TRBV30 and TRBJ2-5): SQTIHQWPATLVQPVGSPLSLECTVEGTSNPNLYWYRQAAGRGLQLLFYSVGIGQISSEVPQNLSASRPQDRQFILSSKKLLLSDSGFYLCAWSVDRTQYFGPGTRLLVL.

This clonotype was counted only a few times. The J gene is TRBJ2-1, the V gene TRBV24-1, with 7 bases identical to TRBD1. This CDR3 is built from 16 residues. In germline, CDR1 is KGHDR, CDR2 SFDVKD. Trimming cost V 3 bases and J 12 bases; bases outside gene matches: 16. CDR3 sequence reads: CATSDSPGTAYDGQFF. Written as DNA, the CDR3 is TGTGCCACCAGTGATAGCCCCGGGACAGCTTACGACGGGCAGTTCTTC.

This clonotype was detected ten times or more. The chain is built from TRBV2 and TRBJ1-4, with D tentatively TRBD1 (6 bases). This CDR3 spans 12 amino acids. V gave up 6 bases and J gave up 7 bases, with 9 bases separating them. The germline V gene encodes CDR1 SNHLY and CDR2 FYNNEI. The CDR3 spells CASSHRVEKLFF. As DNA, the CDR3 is TGTGCCAGCAGCCACAGGGTTGAAAAACTGTTTTTT.

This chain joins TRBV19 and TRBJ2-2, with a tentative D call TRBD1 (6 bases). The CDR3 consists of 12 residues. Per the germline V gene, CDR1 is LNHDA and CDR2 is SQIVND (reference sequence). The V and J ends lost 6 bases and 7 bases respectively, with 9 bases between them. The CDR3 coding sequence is TGTGCCAGTAGAAGCAGGGGCGGGGAGCTGTTTTTT. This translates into CASRSRGGELFF.

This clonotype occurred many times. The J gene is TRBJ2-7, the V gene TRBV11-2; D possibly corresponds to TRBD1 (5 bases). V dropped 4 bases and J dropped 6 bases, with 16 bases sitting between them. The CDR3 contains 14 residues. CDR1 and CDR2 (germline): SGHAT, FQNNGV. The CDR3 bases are TGTGCCAGCAGCTCGGTGGCCCAGGGTTTCGAGCAGTACTTC. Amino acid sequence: CASSSVAQGFEQYF.

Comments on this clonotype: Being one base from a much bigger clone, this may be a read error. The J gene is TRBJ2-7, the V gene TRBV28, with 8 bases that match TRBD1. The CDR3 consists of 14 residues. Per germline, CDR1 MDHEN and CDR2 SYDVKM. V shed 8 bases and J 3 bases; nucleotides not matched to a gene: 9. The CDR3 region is CASSLRTGHYEQYF. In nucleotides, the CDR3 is TGTGCCAGCTCACTAAGGACAGGGCACTACGAGCAGTACTTC.

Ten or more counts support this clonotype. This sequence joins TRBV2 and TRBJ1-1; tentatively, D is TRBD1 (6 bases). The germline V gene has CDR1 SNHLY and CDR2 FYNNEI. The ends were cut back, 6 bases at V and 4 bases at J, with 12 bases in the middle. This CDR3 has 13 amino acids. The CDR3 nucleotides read TGTGCCAGCAGCGGGGGGCCGGCCACTGAAGCTTTCTTT. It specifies CASSGGPATEAFF. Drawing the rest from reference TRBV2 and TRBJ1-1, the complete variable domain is EPEVTQTPSHQVTQMGQEVILRCVPISNHLYFYWYRQILGQKVEFLVSFYNNEISEKSEIFDDQFSVERPDGSNFTLKIRSTKLEDSAMYFCASSGGPATEAFFGQGTRLTVV.

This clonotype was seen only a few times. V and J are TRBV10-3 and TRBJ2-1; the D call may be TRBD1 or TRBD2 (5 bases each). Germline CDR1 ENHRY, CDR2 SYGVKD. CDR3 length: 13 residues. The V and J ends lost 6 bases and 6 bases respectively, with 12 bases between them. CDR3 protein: CAISGTPLNEQFF. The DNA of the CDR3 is TGTGCCATCAGCGGGACCCCCCTCAATGAGCAGTTCTTC.

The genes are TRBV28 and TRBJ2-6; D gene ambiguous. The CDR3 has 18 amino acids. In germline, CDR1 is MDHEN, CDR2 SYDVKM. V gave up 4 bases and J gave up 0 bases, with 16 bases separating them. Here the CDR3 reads CASSSQRTSSSGANVLTF. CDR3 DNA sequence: TGTGCCAGCAGTTCACAGCGAACCTCTAGCTCTGGGGCCAACGTCCTGACTTTC.

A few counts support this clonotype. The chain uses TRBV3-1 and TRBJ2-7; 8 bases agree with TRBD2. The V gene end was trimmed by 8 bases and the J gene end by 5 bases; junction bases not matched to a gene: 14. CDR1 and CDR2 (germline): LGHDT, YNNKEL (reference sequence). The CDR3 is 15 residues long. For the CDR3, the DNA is TGTGCCAGCTCGGAGAGCGGGAGTTGGGTCCACGAGCAGTACTTC. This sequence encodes CASSESGSWVHEQYF.

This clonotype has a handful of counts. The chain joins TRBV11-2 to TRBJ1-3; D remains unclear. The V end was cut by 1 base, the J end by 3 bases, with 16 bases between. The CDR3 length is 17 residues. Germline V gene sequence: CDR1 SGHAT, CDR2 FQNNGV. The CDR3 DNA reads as TGTGCCAGCAGCTTAGTTGCGGACCTAAGCGGTGGAAACACCATATATTTT. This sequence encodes CASSLVADLSGGNTIYF. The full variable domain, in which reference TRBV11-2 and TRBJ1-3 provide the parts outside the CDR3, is EAGVAQSPRYKIIEKRQSVAFWCNPISGHATLYWYQQILGQGPKLLIQFQNNGVVDDSQLPKDRFSAERLKGVDSTLKIQPAKLEDSAVYLCASSLVADLSGGNTIYFGEGSWLTVV.

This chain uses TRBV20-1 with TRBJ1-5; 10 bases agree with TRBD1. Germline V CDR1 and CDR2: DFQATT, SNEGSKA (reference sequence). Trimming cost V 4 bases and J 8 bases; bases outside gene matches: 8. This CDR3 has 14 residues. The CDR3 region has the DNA TGCAGTGCTAACGGCCCGACAGGGGGCAAGCCCCAGCATTTT. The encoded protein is CSANGPTGGKPQHF.

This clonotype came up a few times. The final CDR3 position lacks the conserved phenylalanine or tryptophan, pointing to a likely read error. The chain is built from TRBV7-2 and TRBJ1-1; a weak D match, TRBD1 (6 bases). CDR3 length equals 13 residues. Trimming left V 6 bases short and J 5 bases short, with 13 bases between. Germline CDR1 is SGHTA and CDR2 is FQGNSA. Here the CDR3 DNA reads TGTGCCAGCAGTTCACTTAGGGGGACTGAAGCTTTCCTT. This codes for CASSSLRGTEAFL.

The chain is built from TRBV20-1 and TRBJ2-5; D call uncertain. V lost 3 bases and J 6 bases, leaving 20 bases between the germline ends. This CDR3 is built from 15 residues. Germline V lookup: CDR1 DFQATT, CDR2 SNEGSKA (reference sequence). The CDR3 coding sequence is TGCAGTGCTAGGTATTGGGTTTTCGGTTTGAAGACCCAGTACTTC. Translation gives CSARYWVFGLKTQYF.

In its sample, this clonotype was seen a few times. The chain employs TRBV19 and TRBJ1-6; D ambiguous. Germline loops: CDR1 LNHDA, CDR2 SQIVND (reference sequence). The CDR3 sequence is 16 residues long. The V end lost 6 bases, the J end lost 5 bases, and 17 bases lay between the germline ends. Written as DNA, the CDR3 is TGTGCCAGTAGCGACCTAAGACGGAAGAATAATTCACCCCTCCACTTT. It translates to CASSDLRRKNNSPLHF.

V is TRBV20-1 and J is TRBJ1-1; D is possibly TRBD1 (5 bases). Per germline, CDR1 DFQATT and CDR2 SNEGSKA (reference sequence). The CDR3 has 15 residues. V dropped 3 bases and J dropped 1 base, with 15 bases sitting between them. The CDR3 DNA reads TGCAGTGCTAGCCCCCCCGGGGGGTCGAACACTGAAGCTTTCTTT. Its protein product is CSASPPGGSNTEAFF.

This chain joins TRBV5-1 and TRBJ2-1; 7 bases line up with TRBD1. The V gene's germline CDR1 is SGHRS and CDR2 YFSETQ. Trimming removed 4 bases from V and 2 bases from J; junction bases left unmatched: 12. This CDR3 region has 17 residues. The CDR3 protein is CASSPTPGQAPYNEQFF. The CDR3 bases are TGCGCCAGCAGCCCGACTCCTGGACAGGCCCCCTACAATGAGCAGTTCTTC.

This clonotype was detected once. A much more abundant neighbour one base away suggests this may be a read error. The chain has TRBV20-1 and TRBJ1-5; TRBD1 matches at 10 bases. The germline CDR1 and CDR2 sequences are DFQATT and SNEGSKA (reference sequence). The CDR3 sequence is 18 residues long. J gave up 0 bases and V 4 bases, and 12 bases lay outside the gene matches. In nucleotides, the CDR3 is TGCAGTGCTACACGACAGGGGGCGGTTCGATATAGCAATCAGCCCCAGCATTTT. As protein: CSATRQGAVRYSNQPQHF.

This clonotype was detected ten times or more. DNA of the CDR3: TGTGCCAGCAGTCTAGGAGGCCACAATCAGCCCCAGCATTTT. This gives the protein CASSLGGHNQPQHF. The chain joins TRBV12-3 or TRBV12-4 to TRBJ1-5; D uncertain. Deletions cut 5 bases from V and 3 bases from J, with 11 bases between. The CDR3 covers 14 residues.

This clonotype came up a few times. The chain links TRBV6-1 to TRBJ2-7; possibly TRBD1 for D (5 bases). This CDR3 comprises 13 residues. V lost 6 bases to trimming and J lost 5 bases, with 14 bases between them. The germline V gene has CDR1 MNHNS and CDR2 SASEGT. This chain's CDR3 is CASSSGKAHEQYF. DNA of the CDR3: TGTGCCAGCAGCTCAGGGAAGGCCCACGAGCAGTACTTC.